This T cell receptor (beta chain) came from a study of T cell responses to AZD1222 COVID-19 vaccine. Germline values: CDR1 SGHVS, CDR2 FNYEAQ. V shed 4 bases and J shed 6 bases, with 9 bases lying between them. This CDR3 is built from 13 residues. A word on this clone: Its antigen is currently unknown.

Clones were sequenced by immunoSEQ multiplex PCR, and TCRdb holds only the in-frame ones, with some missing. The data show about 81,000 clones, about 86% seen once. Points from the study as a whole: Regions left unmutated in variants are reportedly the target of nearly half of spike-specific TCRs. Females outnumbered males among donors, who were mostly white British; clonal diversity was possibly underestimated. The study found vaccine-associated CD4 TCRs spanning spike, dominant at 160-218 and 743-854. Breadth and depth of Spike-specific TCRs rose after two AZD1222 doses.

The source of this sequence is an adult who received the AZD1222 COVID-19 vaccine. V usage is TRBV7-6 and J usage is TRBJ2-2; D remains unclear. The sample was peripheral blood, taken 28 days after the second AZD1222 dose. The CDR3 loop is CASSSSLSGELFF. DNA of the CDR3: TGTGCCAGCAGCTCCTCGCTTTCCGGGGAGCTGTTTTTT.